This entry lists 14 T cell receptor beta chains sequenced from one sample in a study of cytomegalovirus exposure and HLA in healthy donors listed by TCRdb under 2017. Libraries were made using the immunoSEQ multiplex PCR assay. The multiplex PCR relied on a mix of 60 forward primers for TCR Vbeta segments and 13 reverse primers for TCR Jbeta segments. The immuneACCESS repertoire file appears here via TCRdb, limited to in-frame rearrangements. These files lack a portion of the clones; in checked studies, under half of the deficit traces to unresolved V genes, and the cause of the others is not known. The sample table holds approximately 150,000 clones. Of the sample, 0.96% falls within the top ten clones. Sequences were obtained from PBMCs. Source of these receptors: a male donor in good health and CMV-seronegative.

The J gene is TRBJ1-5, the V gene TRBV5-8; D possibly corresponds to TRBD1 (6 bases). This CDR3 is 14 amino acids long. The V and J ends lost 0 bases and 4 bases respectively, with 8 bases between them. The germline V gene encodes CDR1 SGHTS and CDR2 YDEGEE. CDR3 sequence reads: CASSLDRANQPQHF. DNA of the CDR3: TGTGCCAGCAGCTTGGACAGGGCAAATCAGCCCCAGCATTTT.

This chain joins TRBV18 and TRBJ1-5; no firm D call. The CDR3 covers 15 residues. V gave up 6 bases and J gave up 0 bases, with 12 bases separating them. Per the germline V gene, CDR1 is KGHSH and CDR2 is LQKENI. CDR3 protein: CASSPRKNSNQPQHF. DNA for the CDR3: TGTGCCAGCTCCCCCAGGAAAAATAGCAATCAGCCCCAGCATTTT.

Remarks on this clone: Other DNA sequences in the sample encode the same CDR3. The chain is built from TRBV7-2 and TRBJ1-5; perhaps TRBD1 as D (5 bases). The CDR3 is 13 amino acids. V was trimmed by 2 bases and J by 4 bases, leaving 6 bases between them. In germline, CDR1 is SGHTA, CDR2 FQGNSA. The CDR3 coding sequence is TGTGCCAGCAGCTTACGGGGGAATCAGCCCCAGCATTTT. It yields the protein CASSLRGNQPQHF.

The V call is TRBV27, the J call TRBJ2-7; D might be TRBD1 (6 bases). V dropped 4 bases and J dropped 3 bases, with 13 bases sitting between them. This CDR3 contains 14 residues. CDR1 and CDR2 (germline): MNHEY, SMNVEV (reference sequence). This CDR3 is CASSSDSSGYEQYF. The DNA of the CDR3 is TGTGCCAGCAGTTCGGACAGTTCGGGCTACGAGCAGTACTTC.

The chain has TRBV5-1 and TRBJ1-1, with D possibly being TRBD1 (5 bases). From germline, CDR1 is SGHRS and CDR2 YFSETQ. V was pared by 2 bases and J by 3 bases, with 8 bases between. The CDR3 totals 13 residues. CDR3 in amino acids: CASSFSTDTEAFF. CDR3 nucleotide sequence: TGCGCCAGCAGCTTTTCGACAGACACTGAAGCTTTCTTT.

This chain joins TRBV6-6 and TRBJ1-2; unclear D gene. Trimming left V 4 bases short and J 4 bases short, with 13 bases between. The CDR3 covers 14 residues. Germline values: CDR1 MNHNY, CDR2 SVGAGI (reference sequence). The CDR3 coding sequence is TGTGCCAGCAGTTCCACCGGGGAGTCCTATGGCTACACCTTC. This gives the protein CASSSTGESYGYTF.

The chain couples TRBV2 to TRBJ2-1, with a weak D call TRBD2 (5 bases). Germline assignment: CDR1 SNHLY and CDR2 FYNNEI. Trimming shortened V by 2 bases and J by 6 bases, and 26 bases separated the two germline ends. The CDR3 extends over 19 amino acids. The CDR3 DNA reads TGTGCCAGCAGTGAAAGTTCCCCCGGGGTAGCAGACCTTCGCAATGAGCAGTTCTTC. Translation gives CASSESSPGVADLRNEQFF.

The chain employs TRBV4-2 and TRBJ1-1, with D perhaps matching TRBD1 (6 bases). This CDR3 comprises 13 residues. Germline V gene data show CDR1 as LGHNA and CDR2 as YNFKEQ. The V and J ends lost 4 bases and 3 bases respectively, with 9 bases between them. CDR3 sequence: CASSPDSYTEAFF. CDR3 bases: TGTGCCAGCAGCCCGGACAGTTACACTGAAGCTTTCTTT.

V is TRBV30 and J is TRBJ2-5; D uncertain. Germline V gene sequence: CDR1 GTSNPN, CDR2 SVGIG (reference sequence). V dropped 0 bases and J dropped 2 bases, with 16 bases sitting between them. This CDR3 contains 16 residues. DNA for the CDR3: TGTGCCTGGAGTGTAGGCCTCCTCTGGGCTCAAGAGACCCAGTACTTC. It yields the protein CAWSVGLLWAQETQYF.

This rearrangement joins TRBV27 to TRBJ1-4; D is perhaps TRBD1 (6 bases). This CDR3 is built from 14 residues. Germline CDR1 MNHEY, CDR2 SMNVEV (reference sequence). Trimming pared 5 bases from V and 7 bases from J, leaving 14 bases between. The CDR3 DNA reads TGTGCCAGCAGTACAGGGTTTACGCCTGAAAAACTGTTTTTT. Its translation is CASSTGFTPEKLFF.

The chain couples TRBV7-9 to TRBJ2-5; the match to TRBD2 covers 7 bases. There are 14 residues in the CDR3. CDR1 and CDR2 (germline): SEHNR, FQNEAQ (reference sequence). The V gene end was trimmed by 4 bases and the J gene end by 4 bases; junction bases not matched to a gene: 6. The CDR3 sequence: CASSSSLASETQYF. CDR3 sequence (DNA): TGTGCCAGCAGCTCATCACTAGCGTCAGAGACCCAGTACTTC.

The chain recombines TRBV11-2 with TRBJ2-5; D gene uncertain. The CDR3 sequence is 14 residues long. Trimming left V 1 base short and J 1 base short, with 7 bases between. Germline assignment: CDR1 SGHAT and CDR2 FQNNGV. The CDR3 sequence is CASSLGPLQETQYF. CDR3 DNA sequence: TGTGCCAGCAGCTTAGGGCCGCTCCAAGAGACCCAGTACTTC.

J is TRBJ1-5 and V is TRBV4-3; perhaps TRBD1 as D (5 bases). The CDR3 has 15 amino acids. Trimming stripped 0 bases from V and 3 bases from J, with 9 bases between. CDR1 is LGHNA and CDR2 is YSLEER in the germline V gene. CDR3 sequence reads: CASSQDRGHNQPQHF. In DNA, the CDR3 is TGCGCCAGCAGCCAAGATAGGGGTCACAATCAGCCCCAGCATTTT.

The chain has TRBV7-9 and TRBJ2-1; maybe TRBD1 (6 bases). Trimming left V 1 base short and J 4 bases short, with 8 bases between. Germline lookup yields CDR1 SEHNR and CDR2 FQNEAQ (reference sequence). The CDR3 runs 14 residues. CDR3 coding DNA: TGTGCCAGCAGCTTAGTCAGGGGATACAATGAGCAGTTCTTC. This translates into CASSLVRGYNEQFF.